Described below is a single TCR beta chain sequence and its context. CDR3 length: 13 amino acids. V was trimmed by 8 bases and J by 5 bases, leaving 13 bases between them. Germline V gene sequence: CDR1 SNHLY, CDR2 FYNNEI. The record originates from a study of blood T cell repertoires in COVID-19. Repertoires were generated with immunoSEQ multiplex PCR, while TCRdb's copy carries only in-frame clones and drops some. The sample lists roughly 230,000 clones, roughly 84% occurring once. The receptor was isolated from a man aged 50 or older with active or convalescent COVID-19. The chain joins TRBV2 to TRBJ1-5, with a tentative D call TRBD1 (6 bases). The sample comprised peripheral blood. The CDR3 here is CASGTGKDQPQHF. Here the CDR3 DNA reads TGTGCCAGCGGAACAGGGAAGGATCAGCCCCAGCATTTT.